The clone carrying this T cell receptor (beta chain) has a single count. Using immunoSEQ multiplex PCR, the repertoire was profiled, and TCRdb retains in-frame clones only, with some absent. The sample includes around 68,000 clones, approximately 97% seen only once; the top ten take roughly 0.25%. This sample is part of a study of technical replicates of blood from several donors. The sample consisted of T cells isolated from PBMCs. The receptor was derived from a human donor in good health.

The CDR3 protein is CASSEQGLDEQFF. The CDR3 DNA follows: TGTGCCAGCAGTGAGCAGGGGCTCGATGAGCAGTTCTTC. The chain combines TRBV6-1 with TRBJ2-1, with a tentative D call TRBD1 (6 bases). V lost 3 bases, J lost 8 bases, and 11 bases lay in between. CDR3 length equals 13 residues. Germline-derived CDR1 and CDR2 are MNHNS and SASEGT.